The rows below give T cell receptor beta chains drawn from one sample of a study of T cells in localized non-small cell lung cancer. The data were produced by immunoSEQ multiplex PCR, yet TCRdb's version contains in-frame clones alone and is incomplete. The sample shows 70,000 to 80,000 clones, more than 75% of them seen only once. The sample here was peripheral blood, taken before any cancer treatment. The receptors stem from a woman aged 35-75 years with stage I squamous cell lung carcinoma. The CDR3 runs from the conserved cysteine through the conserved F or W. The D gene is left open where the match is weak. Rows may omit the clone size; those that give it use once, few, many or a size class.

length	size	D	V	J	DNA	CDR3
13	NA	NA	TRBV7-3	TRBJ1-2	TGTGCCAGCAGCTCGGGTCCTAACTATGGCTACACCTTC	CASSSGPNYGYTF
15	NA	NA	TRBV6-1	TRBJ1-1	TGTGCCAGCAGTCCCTGGATAGGGGTGAACACTGAAGCTTTCTTT	CASSPWIGVNTEAFF
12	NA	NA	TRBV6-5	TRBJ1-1	TGTGCCAGCAGTAGCGCGGGCACTGAAGCTTTCTTT	CASSSAGTEAFF
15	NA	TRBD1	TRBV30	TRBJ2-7	TGTGCCTGGAGCGAAGGGACAGGGGGGGCCTACGAGCAGTACTTC	CAWSEGTGGAYEQYF
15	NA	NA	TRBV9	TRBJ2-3	TGTGCCAGCAGCGTAGGTGGGACGCAAACAGATACGCAGTATTTT	CASSVGGTQTDTQYF
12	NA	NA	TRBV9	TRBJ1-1	TGTGCCAGCAGCTCCCCAGGGACTGAAGCTTTCTTT	CASSSPGTEAFF
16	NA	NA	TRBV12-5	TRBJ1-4	TGTGCTAGTGGTTTGAGTCCGGGGGGCGCGGGTGAAAAACTGTTTTTT	CASGLSPGGAGEKLFF
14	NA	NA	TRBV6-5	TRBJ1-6	TGTGCCAGCAGTGGGGCCGTAGGGAGTTCACCCCTCCACTTT	CASSGAVGSSPLHF
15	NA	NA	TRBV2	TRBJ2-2	TGTGCCAGCAGTGTACTTAGCGGTAACACCGGGGAGCTGTTTTTT	CASSVLSGNTGELFF
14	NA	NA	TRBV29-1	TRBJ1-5	TGCAGCGTCGTCTGGGGTACGAGCCGAGGGCCCCAGCATTTT	CSVVWGTSRGPQHF
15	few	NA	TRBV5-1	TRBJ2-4	TGCGCCAGCAGCTTCGGCCAGGGGTTAGGAAACATTCAGTACTTC	CASSFGQGLGNIQYF
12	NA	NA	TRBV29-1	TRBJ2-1	TGCAGCGTTACAGGAGACTACAATGAGCAGTTCTTC	CSVTGDYNEQFF
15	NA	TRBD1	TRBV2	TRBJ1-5	TGTGCCAGCAGTCGGGACAGGGCGAGCAATCAGCCCCAGCATTTT	CASSRDRASNQPQHF
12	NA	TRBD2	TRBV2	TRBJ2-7	TGTGCCAGCAGTCTGGGGGGGGACCTGCAGTACTTC	CASSLGGDLQYF
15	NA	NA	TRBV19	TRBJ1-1	TGTGCCAGTAGTCCCCTTCGTGGGGGAAAGACTGAAGCTTTCTTT	CASSPLRGGKTEAFF
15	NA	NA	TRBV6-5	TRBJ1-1	TGTGCCAGCAGTTTCGCAGTACAGGGTTGGACTGAAGCTTTCTTT	CASSFAVQGWTEAFF
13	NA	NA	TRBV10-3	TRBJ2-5	TGTGCCATCAGTGAAGCCCTCAGGGAGACCCAGTACTTC	CAISEALRETQYF
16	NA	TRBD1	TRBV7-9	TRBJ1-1	TGTGCCAGCAGCTCCCGACAGGGCCCGATGAACACTGAAGCTTTCTTT	CASSSRQGPMNTEAFF
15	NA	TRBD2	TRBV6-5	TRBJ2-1	TGTGCCAGCAGCCCAACTAGCGGGGGGTACAATGAGCAGTTCTTC	CASSPTSGGYNEQFF
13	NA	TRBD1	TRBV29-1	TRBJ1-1	TGCAGCGTTGGTGGACAGGGCGTAGCTGAAGCTTTCTTT	CSVGGQGVAEAFF
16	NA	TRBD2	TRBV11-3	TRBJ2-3	TGTGCCAGCAGCTCGGGCGGGGGGACTGGCACAGATACGCAGTATTTT	CASSSGGGTGTDTQYF
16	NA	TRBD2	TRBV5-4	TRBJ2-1	TGTGCCAGCAGTTTAGGAAGGGAGCGGGGAGAGAATGAGCAGTTCTTC	CASSLGRERGENEQFF
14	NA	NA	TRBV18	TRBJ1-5	TGTGCCAGCTCACCTACCTCCAGAGATCAGCCCCAGCATTTT	CASSPTSRDQPQHF
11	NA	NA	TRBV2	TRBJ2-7	TGTGCCAGCAGGACATCGCAGAGACAGTACTTC	CASRTSQRQYF
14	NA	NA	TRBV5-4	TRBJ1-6	TGTGCCAGCAGCTTGGGAGGGGATAATTCACCCCTCCACTTT	CASSLGGDNSPLHF
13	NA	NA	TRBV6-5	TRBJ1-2	TGTGCCAGCACCAACTCGGGGGTTCAGGGCTACACCTTC	CASTNSGVQGYTF